The 7 T cell receptor beta chains below come from one sample, sequenced in a study of T-cell reconstitution after alpha-beta-depleted transplantation in children. TCRbeta library construction was performed incorporating unique molecular identifiers. Via MiXCR, TCRdb re-called the PCR reads, giving one row per CDR3 protein. The table records nearly 400,000 distinct CDR3 sequences, around 20% of them present only once. The sequencing used PBMCs from the stem cell graft donor, collected from the stem cell graft. These receptors all stem from a human donor who donated a stem cell graft to a child with acute myeloid leukemia.

There are many counts of this clonotype. This rearrangement joins TRBV20-1 to TRBJ2-5, with TRBD2 matching 11 bases. CDR3 size: 15 residues. CDR1 is DFQATT, CDR2 SNEGSKA, per germline (reference sequence). V lost 3 bases and J lost 7; bases outside the gene matches: 10. The CDR3 DNA sequence: TGCAGTGCTAGCGGACTAGCGGGCGGGGTAGGGACCCAGTACTTC. Residues: CSASGLAGGVGTQYF.

In this sample, this clonotype turned up many times. This chain joins TRBV7-9 and TRBJ2-3, with a weak D call TRBD1 (6 bases). The CDR3 spans 17 residues. The germline CDR1 and CDR2 sequences are SEHNR and FQNEAQ (reference sequence). The V end was cut by 5 bases, the J end by 2 bases, with 20 bases between. CDR3 region: CASSKIRGHEDTDTQYF. The CDR3 DNA is TGTGCCAGCAGCAAAATCCGGGGACACGAAGACACAGATACGCAGTATTTT.

The chain has TRBV20-1 and TRBJ1-5; TRBD1 agrees at 9 bases. This CDR3 contains 17 residues. CDR1 and CDR2 from the germline V gene are DFQATT and SNEGSKA (reference sequence). V lost 5 bases to trimming and J lost 1 base; unmatched junction nucleotides: 12. The CDR3 DNA sequence: TGCAGTGCTGCCGGGACAGGGCACCCCGGGAGCAATCAGCCCCAGCATTTT. It translates to CSAAGTGHPGSNQPQHF.

This chain uses TRBV4-2 with TRBJ1-4; maybe TRBD1 (6 bases). The CDR3 has 14 amino acids. Trimming removed 7 bases from V and 0 bases from J, with 9 bases in between. Germline CDR1 and CDR2: LGHNA and YNFKEQ. Written as DNA, the CDR3 is TGTGCCAGCAACACAGGGACAACTAATGAAAAACTGTTTTTT. Amino acid sequence: CASNTGTTNEKLFF.

The table lists this clonotype with a few counts. The chain carries TRBV29-1 and TRBJ1-1; TRBD1 is a possible D gene (5 bases). Germline V gene data show CDR1 as SQVTM and CDR2 as ANQGSEA. Deletions cut 8 bases from V and 4 bases from J, with 14 bases between. The CDR3 loop spans 12 amino acids. The CDR3 sequence is CSTRAGGTEAFF. CDR3 nucleotide sequence: TGCAGCACCAGGGCTGGGGGCACTGAAGCTTTCTTT.

This clonotype was recorded only once. The chain couples TRBV7-9 to TRBJ2-7, with 9 bases aligning to TRBD2. V was pared by 4 bases and J by 6 bases, with 10 bases of the junction left unmatched. The CDR3 contains 15 residues. CDR1 is SEHNR and CDR2 is FQNEAQ in the germline V gene (reference sequence). The CDR3 DNA reads TGTGCCAGCAGCTCCCTTGCGGGAGGGCCGGGCGAGCAGTACTTC. It specifies CASSSLAGGPGEQYF.

In its sample, this clonotype was seen a few times. V and J are TRBV7-9 and TRBJ1-1, with D unclear. The CDR3 is made up of 14 amino acids. The ends were cut back, 4 bases at V and 1 base at J, with 10 bases in the middle. Germline V gene sequence: CDR1 SEHNR, CDR2 FQNEAQ (reference sequence). The CDR3 nucleotides are TGTGCCAGCAGCTCCGACACTAGGAACACTGAAGCTTTCTTT. Its protein product is CASSSDTRNTEAFF.